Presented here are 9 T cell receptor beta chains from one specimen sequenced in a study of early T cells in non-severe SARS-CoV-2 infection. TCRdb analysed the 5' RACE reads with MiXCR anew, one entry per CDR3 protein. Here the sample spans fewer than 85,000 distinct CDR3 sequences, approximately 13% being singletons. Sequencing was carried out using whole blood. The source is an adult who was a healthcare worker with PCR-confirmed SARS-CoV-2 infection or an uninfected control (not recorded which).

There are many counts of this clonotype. CDR3 in amino acids: CATSDFLAGGTDTQYF. The CDR3 DNA follows: TGTGCCACCAGTGATTTCCTAGCGGGGGGCACAGATACGCAGTATTTT. The V and J genes are TRBV24-1 and TRBJ2-3, with 10 bases lining up with TRBD2. The V gene's germline CDR1 is KGHDR and CDR2 SFDVKD. The CDR3 loop spans 16 amino acids. Trimming took 1 base from V and 1 from J; bases not matched to a gene: 1.

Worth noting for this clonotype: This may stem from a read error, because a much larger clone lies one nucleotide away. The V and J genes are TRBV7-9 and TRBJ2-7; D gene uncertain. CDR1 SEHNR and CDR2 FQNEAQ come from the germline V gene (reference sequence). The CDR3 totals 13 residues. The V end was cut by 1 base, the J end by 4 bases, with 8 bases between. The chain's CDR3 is CASSLGSEYEQYF. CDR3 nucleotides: TGTGCCAGCAGCTTAGGGTCAGAATACGAGCAGTACTTC.

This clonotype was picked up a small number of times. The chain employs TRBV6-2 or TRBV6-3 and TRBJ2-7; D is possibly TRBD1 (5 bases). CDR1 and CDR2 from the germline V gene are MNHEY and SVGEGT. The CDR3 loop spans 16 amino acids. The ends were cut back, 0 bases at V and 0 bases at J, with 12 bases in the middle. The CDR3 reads CASSYSRPGNSYEQYF. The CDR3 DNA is TGTGCCAGCAGTTACTCGAGGCCAGGGAACTCCTACGAGCAGTACTTC.

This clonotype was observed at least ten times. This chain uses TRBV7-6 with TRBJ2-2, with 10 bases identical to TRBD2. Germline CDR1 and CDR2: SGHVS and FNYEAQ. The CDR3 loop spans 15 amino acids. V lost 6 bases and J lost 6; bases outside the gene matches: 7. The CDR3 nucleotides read TGTGCCAGCAGATACCTAGCGGGAGTCGCCGGGGAGCTGTTTTTT. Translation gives CASRYLAGVAGELFF.

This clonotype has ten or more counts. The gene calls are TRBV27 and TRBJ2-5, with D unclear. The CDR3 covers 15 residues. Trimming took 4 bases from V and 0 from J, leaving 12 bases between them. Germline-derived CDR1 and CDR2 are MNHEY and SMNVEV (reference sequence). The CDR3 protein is CASSSNGRNQETQYF. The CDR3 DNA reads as TGTGCCAGCAGTTCGAATGGACGGAACCAAGAGACCCAGTACTTC.

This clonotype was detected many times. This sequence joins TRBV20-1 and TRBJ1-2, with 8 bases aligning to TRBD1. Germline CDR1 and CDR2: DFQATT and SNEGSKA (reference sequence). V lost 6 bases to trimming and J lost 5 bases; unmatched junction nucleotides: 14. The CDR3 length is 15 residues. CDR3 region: CSAPSPQGAIYGYTF. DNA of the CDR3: TGCAGTGCCCCCTCTCCGCAGGGGGCGATTTATGGCTACACCTTC.

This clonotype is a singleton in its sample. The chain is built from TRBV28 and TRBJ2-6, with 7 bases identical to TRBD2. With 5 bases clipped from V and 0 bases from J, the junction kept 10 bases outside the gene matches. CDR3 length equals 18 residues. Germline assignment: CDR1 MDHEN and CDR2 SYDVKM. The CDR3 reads CASSSRLADHSGANVLTF. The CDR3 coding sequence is TGTGCCAGCAGTAGCCGTCTAGCGGACCACTCTGGGGCCAACGTCCTGACTTTC.

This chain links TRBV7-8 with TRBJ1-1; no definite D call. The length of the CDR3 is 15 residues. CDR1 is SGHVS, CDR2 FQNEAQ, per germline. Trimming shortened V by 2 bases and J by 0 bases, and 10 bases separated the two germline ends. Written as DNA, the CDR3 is TGTGCCAGCAGCTTATATAGGGAGGTGAACACTGAAGCTTTCTTT. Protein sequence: CASSLYREVNTEAFF.

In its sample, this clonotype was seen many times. In DNA, the CDR3 is TGTGCCAGCACTCCGACAGGGGGTCTGGACGAGCAGTACTTC. Amino acids: CASTPTGGLDEQYF. The chain combines TRBV12-3 or TRBV12-4 with TRBJ2-7, with 9 positions matching TRBD1. This CDR3 is built from 14 residues. V gave up 7 bases and J gave up 5 bases; unmatched junction bases: 9.